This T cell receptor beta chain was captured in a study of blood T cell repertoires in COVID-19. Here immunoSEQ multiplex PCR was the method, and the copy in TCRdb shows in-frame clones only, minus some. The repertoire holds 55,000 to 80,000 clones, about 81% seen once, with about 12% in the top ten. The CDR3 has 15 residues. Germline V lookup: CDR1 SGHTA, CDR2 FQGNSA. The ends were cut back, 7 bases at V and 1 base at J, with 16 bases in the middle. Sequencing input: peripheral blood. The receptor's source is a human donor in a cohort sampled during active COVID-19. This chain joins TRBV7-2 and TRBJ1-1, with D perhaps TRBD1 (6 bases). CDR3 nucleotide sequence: TGTGCCAGCATCAACAGGGCGGTGTCGAACACTGAAGCTTTCTTT. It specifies CASINRAVSNTEAFF.